This T cell receptor beta chain originates from a study of cytomegalovirus exposure and HLA in healthy donors. Study-wide results and caveats: A later analysis appeared to link common viral pathogens to several of the most significant clusters.

The CDR3 extends over 16 amino acids. Per the germline V gene, CDR1 is SGHRS and CDR2 is YFSETQ. Germline trimming cut 4 bases from V and 0 bases from J; bases unmatched to any gene: 3. As regards this clone: The target antigen is unknown.

The PCR was carried out with 60 Vbeta primers and 13 Jbeta primers. Assay: immunoSEQ multiplex PCR; the TCRdb copy retains only in-frame clones and omits some. The sample yields some 120,000 clones, about four fifths seen once. Donors counted as nominally healthy when sampled, yet unrecorded immune exposures were likely. The TCR comes from a human donor in good health. The sequenced sample was PBMCs. The chain has TRBV5-1 and TRBJ2-3, with TRBD2 matching 12 bases. CDR3 residues: CASSPGLAGSTDTQYF. The CDR3, as DNA: TGCGCCAGCAGCCCCGGACTAGCGGGGAGCACAGATACGCAGTATTTT. Using reference TRBV5-1 and TRBJ2-3 for the parts outside the CDR3, the full variable domain is KAGVTQTPRYLIKTRGQQVTLSCSPISGHRSVSWYQQTPGQGLQFLFEYFSETQRNKGNFPGRFSGRQFSNSRSEMNVSTLELGDSALYLCASSPGLAGSTDTQYFGPGTRLTVL.